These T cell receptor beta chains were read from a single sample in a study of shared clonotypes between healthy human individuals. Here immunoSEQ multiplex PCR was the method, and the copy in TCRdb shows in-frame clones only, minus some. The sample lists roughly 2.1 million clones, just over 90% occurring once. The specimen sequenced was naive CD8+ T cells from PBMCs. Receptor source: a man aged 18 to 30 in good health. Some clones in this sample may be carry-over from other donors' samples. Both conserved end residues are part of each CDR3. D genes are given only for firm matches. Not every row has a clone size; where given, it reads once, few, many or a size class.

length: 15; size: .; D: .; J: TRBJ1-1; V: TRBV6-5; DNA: TGTGCCAGCAGCCGCGACTGGACATCTAACACTGAAGCTTTCTTT; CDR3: CASSRDWTSNTEAFF
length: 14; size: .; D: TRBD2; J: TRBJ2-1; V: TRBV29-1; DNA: TGCAGCGTTCCTAGCGGGGTGTCCTACAATGAGCAGTTCTTC; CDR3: CSVPSGVSYNEQFF
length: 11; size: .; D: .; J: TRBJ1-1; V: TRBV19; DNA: TGTGCCACCTCCAGGGCGTCTGAAGCTTTCTTT; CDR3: CATSRASEAFF
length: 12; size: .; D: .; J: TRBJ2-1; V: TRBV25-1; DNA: TGTGCCAGCACTGGCCCCTACAATGAGCAGTTCTTC; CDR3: CASTGPYNEQFF
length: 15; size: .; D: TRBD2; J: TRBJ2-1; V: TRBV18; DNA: TGTGCCAGCTCACCAACTAGCGGGAGAGGGAATGAGCAGTTCTTC; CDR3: CASSPTSGRGNEQFF
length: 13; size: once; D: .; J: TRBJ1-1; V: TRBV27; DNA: TGTGCCAGCAGTTTTGTCTTAAACACTGAAGCTTTCTTT; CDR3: CASSFVLNTEAFF
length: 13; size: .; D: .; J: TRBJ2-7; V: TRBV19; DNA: TGTGCCAGTAGTACCGGGCCTACCTACGAGCAGTACTTC; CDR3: CASSTGPTYEQYF
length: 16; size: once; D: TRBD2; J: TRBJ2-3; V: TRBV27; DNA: TGTGCCAGCAGTTTGTCGCCTAGCGGGAGTGCAGATACGCAGTATTTT; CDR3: CASSLSPSGSADTQYF
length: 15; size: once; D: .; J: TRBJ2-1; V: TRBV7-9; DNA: TGTGCCAGCAGCTCCCGCTCGGGCTCCTACAATGAGCAGTTCTTC; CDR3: CASSSRSGSYNEQFF
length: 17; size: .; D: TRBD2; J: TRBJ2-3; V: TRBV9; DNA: TGTGCCAGCAACCGCCGGACTAGCGGATCCCCCACAGATACGCAGTATTTT; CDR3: CASNRRTSGSPTDTQYF
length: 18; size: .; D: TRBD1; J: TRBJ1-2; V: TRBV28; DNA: TGTGCCAGCAGTTTATGGGACAGGGGTAGCGGGAATAACTATGGCTACACCTTC; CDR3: CASSLWDRGSGNNYGYTF
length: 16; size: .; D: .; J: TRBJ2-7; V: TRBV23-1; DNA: TGCGCCAGCAGTCTATCGGGGGCTGACAAGGACTACGAGCAGTACTTC; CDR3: CASSLSGADKDYEQYF
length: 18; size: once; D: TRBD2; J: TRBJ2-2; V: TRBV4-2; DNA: TGTGCCAGCAGCCAAGATACACTAGCGGGAGTGGGATCCGGGGAGCTGTTTTTT; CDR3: CASSQDTLAGVGSGELFF
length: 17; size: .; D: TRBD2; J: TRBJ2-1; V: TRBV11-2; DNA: TGTGCCAGCAGGAACCGACTAGCGGACCACTCCTACAATGAGCAGTTCTTC; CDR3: CASRNRLADHSYNEQFF
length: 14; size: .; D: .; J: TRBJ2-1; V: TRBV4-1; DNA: TGCGCCAGCAGCCAAGCTCAACGGGAGAATGAGCAGTTCTTC; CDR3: CASSQAQRENEQFF
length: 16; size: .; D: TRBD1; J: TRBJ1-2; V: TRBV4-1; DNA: TGCGCCAGCAGCCAACCCGGGACAGCACTCCTCTATGGCTACACCTTC; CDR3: CASSQPGTALLYGYTF
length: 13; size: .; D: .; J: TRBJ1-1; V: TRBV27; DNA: TGTGCCAGCAGTTTTTCCGGGGCGTCTGAAGCTTTCTTT; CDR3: CASSFSGASEAFF
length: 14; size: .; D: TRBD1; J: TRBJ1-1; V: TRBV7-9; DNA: TGTGCCAGCACCCCGACAGGGGAGATCCGTGAAGCTTTCTTT; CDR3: CASTPTGEIREAFF
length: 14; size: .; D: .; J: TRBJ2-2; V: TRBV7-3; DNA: TGTGCCAGCAGCTTATTTGGGGACACCGGGGAGCTGTTTTTT; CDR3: CASSLFGDTGELFF
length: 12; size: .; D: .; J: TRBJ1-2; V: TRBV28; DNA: TGTGCCAGCAGCCTAAACGTAGATGGCTACACCTTC; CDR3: CASSLNVDGYTF
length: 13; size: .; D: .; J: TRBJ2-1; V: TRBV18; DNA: TGTGCCAGCTCCCCTGGGGGTCCTTGGGAGCAGTTCTTC; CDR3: CASSPGGPWEQFF
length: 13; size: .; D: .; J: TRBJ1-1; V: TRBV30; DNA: TGTGCCTGGAGTATAGCACAGAACACTGAAGCTTTCTTT; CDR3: CAWSIAQNTEAFF
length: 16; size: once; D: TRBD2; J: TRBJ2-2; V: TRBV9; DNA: TGTGCCAGCAGCGTTCCCGGGGGGGCCTGGACCGGGGAGCTGTTTTTT; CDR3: CASSVPGGAWTGELFF
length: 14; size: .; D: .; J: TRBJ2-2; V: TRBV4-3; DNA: TGCGCCAGCAGCCCCACTCAAAGGGTCGGGGAGCTGTTTTTT; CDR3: CASSPTQRVGELFF
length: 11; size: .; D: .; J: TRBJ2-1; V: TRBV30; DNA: TGTGCCTGGGCCCCGGGACGGGAGCAGTTCTTC; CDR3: CAWAPGREQFF
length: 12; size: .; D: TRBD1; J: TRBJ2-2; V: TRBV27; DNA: TGTGCCAGCACAGGGGGAACCGGGGAGCTGTTTTTT; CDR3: CASTGGTGELFF
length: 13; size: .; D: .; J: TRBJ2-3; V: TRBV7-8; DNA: TGTGCCAGCATCCTGGACGGACCAGATACGCAGTATTTT; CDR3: CASILDGPDTQYF
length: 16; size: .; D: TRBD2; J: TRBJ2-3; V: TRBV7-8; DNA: TGTGCCAGCAGCTTAGAGAGCGGGAGTTTCACAGATACGCAGTATTTT; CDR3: CASSLESGSFTDTQYF
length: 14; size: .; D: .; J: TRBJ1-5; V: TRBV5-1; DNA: TGCGCCAGCAGCTTGGAGGGAGGAATTCAGCCCCAGCATTTT; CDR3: CASSLEGGIQPQHF
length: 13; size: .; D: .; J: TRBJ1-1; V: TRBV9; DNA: TGTGCCAGCAGCGTAGGTATCGCTACTGAAGCTTTCTTT; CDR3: CASSVGIATEAFF
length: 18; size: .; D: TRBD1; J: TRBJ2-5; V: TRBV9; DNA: TGTGCCAGCAGCACGCGACAGGGGGATCCCTATAGTCAAGAGACCCAGTACTTC; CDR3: CASSTRQGDPYSQETQYF
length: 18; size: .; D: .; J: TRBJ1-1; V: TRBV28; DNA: TGTGCCAGCAGTTCGGCCGCCCCTACCGGGACATGGGACACTGAAGCTTTCTTT; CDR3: CASSSAAPTGTWDTEAFF
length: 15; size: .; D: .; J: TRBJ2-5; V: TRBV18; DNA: TGTGCCAGCTCATCGCAGACTAGAGAGCAAGAGACCCAGTACTTC; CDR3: CASSSQTREQETQYF
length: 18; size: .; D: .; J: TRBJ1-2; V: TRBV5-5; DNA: TGTGCCAGCAGCTTGTCTGGGACCCCGCCCCTGGACGACTATGGCTACACCTTC; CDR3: CASSLSGTPPLDDYGYTF
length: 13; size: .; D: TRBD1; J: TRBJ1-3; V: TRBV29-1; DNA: TGCAGCGCAACCGGGGACAGCGAAAACACCATATATTTT; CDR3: CSATGDSENTIYF
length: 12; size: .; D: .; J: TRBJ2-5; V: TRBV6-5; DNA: TGTGCCAGCAGTTACTCAGGCTCCCAGGAGTACTTC; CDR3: CASSYSGSQEYF
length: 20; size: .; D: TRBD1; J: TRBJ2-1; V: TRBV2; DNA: TGTGCCAGCAGCACGTTACCGGGACAGGGGCTAGTAGGGGCCTACAATGAGCAGTTCTTC; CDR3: CASSTLPGQGLVGAYNEQFF
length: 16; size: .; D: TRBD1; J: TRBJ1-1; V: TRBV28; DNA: TGTGCCAGCAGTTTCTGGGGACAGGGGGCAGGCACTGAAGCTTTCTTT; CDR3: CASSFWGQGAGTEAFF
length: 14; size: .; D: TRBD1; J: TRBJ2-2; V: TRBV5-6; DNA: TGTGCCAGCCGACCAGGGGGCAACACCGGGGAGCTGTTTTTT; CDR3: CASRPGGNTGELFF
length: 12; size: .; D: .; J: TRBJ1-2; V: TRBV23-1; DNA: TGCGCCAGCAGTGACGGCGTCGGTGGCTACACCTTC; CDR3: CASSDGVGGYTF
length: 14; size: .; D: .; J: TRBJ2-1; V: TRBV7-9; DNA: TGTGCCAGCAGCTTACCGGCAGGGGAGAATGAGCAGTTCTTC; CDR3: CASSLPAGENEQFF
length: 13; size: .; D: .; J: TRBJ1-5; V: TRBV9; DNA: TGTGCCAGCAGCGTAGCCGTCGGTCAGCCCCAGCATTTT; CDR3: CASSVAVGQPQHF
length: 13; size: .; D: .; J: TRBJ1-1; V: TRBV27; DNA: TGTGCCAGCAGCTGGGGACAGAACACTGAAGCTTTCTTT; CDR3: CASSWGQNTEAFF
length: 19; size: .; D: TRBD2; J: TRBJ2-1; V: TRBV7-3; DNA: TGTGCCAGCAGCTTATTTTTCCGCGGGAGGCGGGTGGATGTCAATGAGCAGTTCTTC; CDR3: CASSLFFRGRRVDVNEQFF